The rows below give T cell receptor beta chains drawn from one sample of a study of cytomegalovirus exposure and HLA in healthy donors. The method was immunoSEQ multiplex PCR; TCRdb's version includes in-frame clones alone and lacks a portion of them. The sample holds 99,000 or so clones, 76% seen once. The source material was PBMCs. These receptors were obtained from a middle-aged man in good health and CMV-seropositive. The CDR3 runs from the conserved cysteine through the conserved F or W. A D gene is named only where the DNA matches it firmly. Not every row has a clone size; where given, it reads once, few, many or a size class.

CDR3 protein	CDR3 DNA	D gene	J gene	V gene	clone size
CASYRTGREIEQFF	TGTGCCAGCTACAGGACAGGGCGAGAGATTGAGCAGTTCTTC	TRBD1	TRBJ2-1	TRBV5-4	.
CAWRGRVDEKLFF	TGTGCCTGGAGGGGCAGGGTGGATGAAAAACTGTTTTTT	.	TRBJ1-4	TRBV30	.
CASSGLAGPNEQFF	TGTGCCAGCAGTGGACTAGCGGGACCCAATGAGCAGTTCTTC	TRBD2	TRBJ2-1	TRBV5-5	.
CASSPQGFGEQFF	TGTGCCAGCAGCCCACAGGGGTTCGGTGAGCAGTTCTTC	TRBD1	TRBJ2-1	TRBV7-3	.
CALQARYGYTF	TGTGCGCTGCAGGCGAGATATGGCTACACCTTC	.	TRBJ1-2	TRBV28	.
CASSTRLAGVTDTQYF	TGTGCCAGCAGTACTAGACTAGCGGGGGTCACAGATACGCAGTATTTT	TRBD2	TRBJ2-3	TRBV2	.
CASSLDRGRNQPQHF	TGTGCCAGCAGTTTAGACAGGGGACGAAATCAGCCCCAGCATTTT	TRBD1	TRBJ1-5	TRBV28	.
CASSTLTSGKGNEQFF	TGTGCCAGCAGTACCCTGACTAGCGGGAAGGGAAATGAGCAGTTCTTC	TRBD2	TRBJ2-1	TRBV27	.
CASSPTTGKETQYF	TGTGCCAGCAGTCCGACCACAGGGAAAGAGACCCAGTACTTC	.	TRBJ2-5	TRBV27	.
CASSFLAGANYEQYF	TGTGCCAGCAGCTTTTTAGCGGGGGCTAACTACGAGCAGTACTTC	TRBD2	TRBJ2-7	TRBV7-3	.
CSVGGTGGYNEQFF	TGCAGCGTTGGTGGGACAGGGGGCTACAATGAGCAGTTCTTC	TRBD1	TRBJ2-1	TRBV29-1	.
CASSHRAQGSLGTEAFF	TGTGCCAGCAGCCACCGGGCACAGGGCTCGTTGGGGACTGAAGCTTTCTTT	.	TRBJ1-1	TRBV5-8	.
CASSVARTGRGEQFF	TGTGCCAGCAGCGTAGCCCGGACAGGGAGGGGTGAGCAGTTCTTC	.	TRBJ2-1	TRBV9	.
CASSFLSTGELFF	TGTGCCAGCAGCTTTCTTAGCACCGGGGAGCTGTTTTTT	.	TRBJ2-2	TRBV11-2	once
CASSLEWRLSGNTIYF	TGTGCCAGCAGCTTAGAGTGGCGGCTCTCTGGAAACACCATATATTTT	.	TRBJ1-3	TRBV7-2	.
CASSSQLAAAKNIQYF	TGTGCCAGCAGCTCCCAACTTGCGGCGGCCAAAAACATTCAGTACTTC	.	TRBJ2-4	TRBV7-9	.
CASRRDRANTGELFF	TGTGCCAGCAGGAGGGACAGGGCGAACACCGGGGAGCTGTTTTTT	TRBD1	TRBJ2-2	TRBV6-5	.
CASSNDRLSGANGLTF	TGTGCCAGCAGTAATGACAGGCTCTCTGGGGCCAACGGCCTGACTTTC	.	TRBJ2-6	TRBV27	.
CSVGLAGDPAQQYF	TGCAGCGTAGGACTAGCGGGAGACCCAGCGCAGCAGTATTTT	TRBD2	TRBJ2-3	TRBV29-1	.
CASSLGQGTNTEAFF	TGTGCCAGCAGTTTGGGACAGGGGACGAACACTGAAGCTTTCTTT	TRBD1	TRBJ1-1	TRBV28	few
CASSSAPTGLLGNTIYF	TGTGCCAGCAGCTCCGCACCGACAGGGCTACTTGGAAACACCATATATTTT	TRBD1	TRBJ1-3	TRBV5-6	.
CSVTASGANGLTF	TGCAGCGTCACAGCCTCTGGGGCCAACGGCCTGACTTTC	.	TRBJ2-6	TRBV29-1	.
CASSLGVNSPLHF	TGTGCCAGCAGCTTAGGAGTGAATTCACCCCTCCACTTT	.	TRBJ1-6	TRBV7-9	.
CASSEPKMGEQFF	TGTGCCAGCAGTGAACCCAAGATGGGCGAGCAGTTCTTC	.	TRBJ2-1	TRBV25-1	.
CASSSGRQGLTEAFF	TGTGCCAGCTCGTCCGGGAGGCAGGGGTTAACTGAAGCTTTCTTT	.	TRBJ1-1	TRBV18	.
CAWSHMAAGADTQYF	TGTGCCTGGAGCCACATGGCGGCGGGCGCAGATACGCAGTATTTT	.	TRBJ2-3	TRBV30	.
CASKESGGGTNYGYTF	TGTGCCAGCAAAGAGTCAGGGGGCGGAACTAACTATGGCTACACCTTC	TRBD1	TRBJ1-2	TRBV28	.
CASSGGAYNEQFF	TGTGCCAGCAGCGGGGGGGCCTACAATGAGCAGTTCTTC	TRBD2	TRBJ2-1	TRBV5-6	once
CAWTSRSRDEQYF	TGTGCCTGGACCTCGAGGAGTCGGGACGAGCAGTACTTC	.	TRBJ2-7	TRBV30	.
CASSLSPRIEQFF	TGTGCCAGCAGCCTGTCACCGAGGATCGAGCAGTTCTTC	.	TRBJ2-1	TRBV11-2	.
CASSILWAGTDTQYF	TGTGCCAGTAGTATCCTATGGGCCGGCACAGATACGCAGTATTTT	.	TRBJ2-3	TRBV19	.
CASSLPGANVLTF	TGTGCCAGCAGTCTCCCCGGGGCCAACGTCCTGACTTTC	.	TRBJ2-6	TRBV6-5	.
CASSLAAGVNGELFF	TGTGCCAGCAGCTTGGCGGCGGGAGTGAACGGGGAGCTGTTTTTT	TRBD2	TRBJ2-2	TRBV5-6	.
CASTAGDPGTQYF	TGTGCCAGCACGGCGGGGGACCCCGGGACCCAGTACTTC	TRBD2	TRBJ2-5	TRBV6-5	.
CASSLWGGNPNTEAFF	TGTGCCAGCAGCTTATGGGGAGGGAACCCGAACACTGAAGCTTTCTTT	.	TRBJ1-1	TRBV7-9	.
CASIGTPNTEAFF	TGTGCCAGCATCGGGACACCGAACACTGAAGCTTTCTTT	.	TRBJ1-1	TRBV28	once
CASSVGQGELFF	TGTGCCAGCAGTGTAGGACAGGGGGAGCTGTTTTTT	.	TRBJ2-2	TRBV9	.
CASSLDRASYEQYF	TGTGCCAGCAGCTTGGACAGGGCTTCCTACGAGCAGTACTTC	.	TRBJ2-7	TRBV5-4	.
CASSIRAGTGELFF	TGTGCCAGTAGTATCCGAGCGGGCACCGGGGAGCTGTTTTTT	.	TRBJ2-2	TRBV19	.
CASSQEGQGNSPLHF	TGCGCCAGCAGCCAGGAGGGACAGGGTAACTCACCCCTCCACTTT	TRBD1	TRBJ1-6	TRBV4-3	.
CASSSTVNQPQHF	TGTGCCAGCAGTTCCACAGTCAATCAGCCCCAGCATTTT	.	TRBJ1-5	TRBV6-5	.
CASSLTSGRLFF	TGTGCCAGCAGTCTGACTAGCGGGAGGTTGTTCTTC	TRBD2	TRBJ2-1	TRBV28	.
CASTPGVTGPSTGELFF	TGTGCCAGTACCCCCGGAGTGACAGGGCCCAGCACCGGGGAGCTGTTTTTT	TRBD1	TRBJ2-2	TRBV19	.
CASTVTGGRGEAFF	TGTGCCAGCACCGTGACAGGGGGTCGGGGTGAAGCTTTCTTT	TRBD1	TRBJ1-1	TRBV2	.